The following is a TCR beta chain sequence with its context. The antigen remains unidentified. This CDR3 is built from 14 residues. Trimming removed 7 bases from V and 0 bases from J, with 11 bases in between. Germline-derived CDR1 and CDR2 are SGHTA and FQGTGA. This specimen comes from a study of shared clonotypes between healthy human individuals. Deep was the level at which the assay was run. TCRdb's copy holds only in-frame clones and misses some; the assay was immunoSEQ multiplex PCR. The table has over a million clones, roughly 96% seen once; the top ten hold over 1%. Regarding the study as a whole: Approximately 4.6% of naive CD4 clonotypes were shared across four donors.

The sequenced sample consisted of naive CD4+ T cells sorted from blood. Described subset: CD45RA+ positively selected. This rearrangement joins TRBV7-3 to TRBJ2-3, with D perhaps matching TRBD2 (5 bases). The sequence was obtained from a young man in good health. The CDR3 sequence: CASKSGTSTDTQYF. In DNA form, the CDR3 reads TGTGCCAGCAAAAGCGGAACTAGCACAGATACGCAGTATTTT.